A single sample gave rise to the 24 T cell receptor beta chains below, sequenced in a study of technical replicates of blood from a handful of donors. The data were produced by immunoSEQ multiplex PCR, yet TCRdb's version contains in-frame clones alone and is incomplete. The sample consists of more than 50,000 clones, around nine tenths of them appearing once. The sequenced material came from PBMCs. These receptors originate from a human donor in good health. Some clones in this sample may be carry-over from other donors' samples.

V and J are TRBV11-2 and TRBJ2-1, with TRBD2 as a possible D gene (6 bases). The V end was cut by 2 bases, the J end by 7 bases, with 18 bases between. CDR1 is SGHAT, CDR2 FQNNGV, per germline. This CDR3 has 16 amino acids. CDR3 in DNA: TGTGCCAGCAGCTTATTTAGCGGCGGAATTGGGAATGAGCAGTTCTTC. This gives the protein CASSLFSGGIGNEQFF.

V usage is TRBV5-1 and J usage is TRBJ1-2, with D uncertain. The germline V and J ends were trimmed by 0 bases and 10 bases, with 16 bases remaining between them. The CDR3 totals 14 residues. CDR1 SGHRS and CDR2 YFSETQ come from the germline V gene. The DNA for the CDR3 is TGCGCCAGCAGCTTGGGCAGCGACCCCGATGACTACACCTTC. It yields the protein CASSLGSDPDDYTF.

The J gene is TRBJ2-7, the V gene TRBV4-3; a possible D gene is TRBD2 (5 bases). With 4 bases removed from V and 1 base from J, the gap between germline ends came to 14 bases. The CDR3 extends over 15 amino acids. Germline CDR1 reads LGHNA; CDR2 reads YSLEER. The CDR3 loop reads CASSLGYRGSYEQYF. CDR3 bases: TGCGCCAGCAGCCTTGGGTATCGGGGTTCCTACGAGCAGTACTTC.

The chain links TRBV7-2 to TRBJ1-5; perhaps TRBD1 as D (6 bases). Trimming stripped 2 bases from V and 7 bases from J, with 12 bases between. CDR1 and CDR2 from the germline V gene are SGHTA and FQGNSA. The CDR3 consists of 14 residues. The CDR3 is CASSLYRDGQPQHF. The CDR3 nucleotides are TGTGCCAGCAGCTTATACAGGGACGGGCAGCCCCAGCATTTT.

A remark on this clone: One end of the junction is discordant with germline, which a read error may explain. V gene TRBV28 combines with J gene TRBJ1-1; maybe TRBD1 (5 bases). The CDR3 covers 11 residues. The germline V gene encodes CDR1 MDHEN and CDR2 SYDVKM. The CDR3: CASSPLSGRDF. CDR3 bases: TGTGCCAGCAGCCCCTTGTCGGGGCGGGACTTT.

V is TRBV6-5 and J is TRBJ1-2; D may be TRBD1 (5 bases). V lost 0 bases, J lost 8 bases, and 13 bases lay in between. Germline V gives CDR1 MNHEY, CDR2 SVGAGI. This CDR3 contains 14 residues. CDR3 in amino acids: CASSYSSGAGGYTF. The CDR3 bases are TGTGCCAGCAGTTACTCGAGTGGGGCCGGGGGCTACACCTTC.

This clone was observed a few times. This chain joins TRBV5-4 and TRBJ1-1, with D hard to call. The CDR3 extends over 16 amino acids. Trimming shortened V by 2 bases and J by 1 base, and 15 bases separated the two germline ends. Germline values: CDR1 SGHNT, CDR2 YYREEE (reference sequence). CDR3 coding DNA: TGTGCCAGCAGCTTAATACAGACGGTCGAGAACACTGAAGCTTTCTTT. Its translation: CASSLIQTVENTEAFF.

The rearrangement links TRBV27 to TRBJ2-3; weak D call: TRBD2 (6 bases). This CDR3 contains 11 residues. Trimming removed 6 bases from V and 5 bases from J, with 6 bases in between. The V gene's germline CDR1 is MNHEY and CDR2 SMNVEV (reference sequence). The CDR3 sequence: CASRGGDTQYF. The CDR3 nucleotides read TGTGCCAGCAGGGGGGGAGATACGCAGTATTTT.

The chain has TRBV7-2 and TRBJ1-3; the match to TRBD1 covers 7 bases. This CDR3 spans 14 amino acids. Germline V gene sequence: CDR1 SGHTA, CDR2 FQGNSA. V dropped 3 bases and J dropped 1; count of bases not matched to a gene: 0. The chain's CDR3 is CASSLTGSGNTIYF. In DNA form, the CDR3 reads TGTGCCAGCAGCTTGACAGGGTCTGGAAACACCATATATTTT.

This chain joins TRBV18 and TRBJ2-2; 9 nucleotides agree with TRBD1. With V trimmed by 6 bases and J by 4 bases, 9 bases remained unmatched. From germline, CDR1 is KGHSH and CDR2 LQKENI. CDR3 length equals 16 residues. In DNA form, the CDR3 reads TGTGCCAGCTCCCAAATTGGGACAGGGCCCACCGGGGAGCTGTTTTTT. Translating gives CASSQIGTGPTGELFF.

This clone came up once. The gene calls are TRBV7-3 and TRBJ1-1, with a tentative D call TRBD1 (6 bases). V lost 5 bases to trimming and J lost 0 bases, with 13 bases between them. The CDR3 has 15 residues. Germline CDR1 SGHTA, CDR2 FQGTGA. CDR3 amino acids: CASSAQGNMNTEAFF. CDR3 nucleotides: TGTGCCAGCAGCGCACAGGGAAACATGAACACTGAAGCTTTCTTT.

In regard to this clone: One junction end disagrees with the germline gene, perhaps due to a read error. This chain uses TRBV5-1 with TRBJ2-1; a weak D match, TRBD2 (6 bases). Per the germline V gene, CDR1 is SGHRS and CDR2 is YFSETQ. CDR3 length: 14 residues. CDR3 protein: CASSPGLPNDEQFF. CDR3 coding DNA: TGTGCCAGCAGCCCTGGACTACCCAACGATGAGCAGTTCTTC. Looking up the rest from reference TRBV5-1 and TRBJ2-1 gives the full variable domain: KAGVTQTPRYLIKTRGQQVTLSCSPISGHRSVSWYQQTPGQGLQFLFEYFSETQRNKGNFPGRFSGRQFSNSRSEMNVSTLELGDSALYLCASSPGLPNDEQFFGPGTRLTVL.

The chain has TRBV5-5 and TRBJ1-1; TRBD1 matches 8 bases. Germline loops: CDR1 SGHKS, CDR2 YYEKEE (reference sequence). The CDR3 loop spans 14 amino acids. Losses at the gene ends were 3 bases for V and 1 base for J; bases not matched to a gene: 2. CDR3 DNA sequence: TGTGCCAGCAGCTCCGGGACAGGGAACACTGAAGCTTTCTTT. Protein sequence: CASSSGTGNTEAFF.

V is TRBV5-4 and J is TRBJ1-1; D is ambiguous. V was cut by 4 bases and J by 0 bases, with 16 bases left in between. The CDR3 is made up of 16 amino acids. Germline V gene lookup returns CDR1 SGHNT and CDR2 YYREEE (reference sequence). The CDR3: CASSVYLQTMNTEAFF. CDR3 nucleotides: TGTGCCAGCAGCGTTTATCTACAGACCATGAACACTGAAGCTTTCTTT.

The chain recombines TRBV5-8 with TRBJ1-5, with D possibly being TRBD1 (5 bases). The V end was cut by 5 bases, the J end by 1 base, with 13 bases between. The germline CDR1 and CDR2 sequences are SGHTS and YDEGEE. The CDR3 totals 15 residues. The CDR3: CASREGFRSNQPQHF. CDR3 coding DNA: TGTGCCAGCAGGGAGGGGTTCAGAAGCAATCAGCCCCAGCATTTT.

This rearrangement joins TRBV5-8 to TRBJ2-6; possible D gene TRBD2, 6 bases. Germline assignment: CDR1 SGHTS and CDR2 YDEGEE. Trimming took 7 bases from V and 2 from J, leaving 10 bases between them. The CDR3 has 14 amino acids. The CDR3 spells CASASGAGANVLTF. DNA for the CDR3: TGTGCCAGCGCCTCGGGAGCTGGGGCCAACGTCCTGACTTTC.

The chain links TRBV4-3 to TRBJ1-6; D is unclear. There are 15 residues in the CDR3. Trimming cost V 1 base and J 12 bases, with 16 bases left between them. CDR1 and CDR2 from the germline V gene are LGHNA and YSLEER. CDR3 nucleotide sequence: TGCGCCAGCAGCCAAGGTGGAGGTCCCCATGAACCCCTCCACTTT. This gives the protein CASSQGGGPHEPLHF.

V and J are TRBV13 and TRBJ2-7, with 11 bases lining up with TRBD2. Trimming cost V 3 bases and J 6 bases; bases outside gene matches: 1. The germline gives CDR1 PRHDT, CDR2 FYEKMQ (reference sequence). The CDR3 loop spans 13 amino acids. The CDR3 spells CASSFGTSGEQYF. In DNA form, the CDR3 reads TGTGCCAGCAGCTTCGGGACTAGCGGCGAGCAGTACTTC.

The gene calls are TRBV5-6 and TRBJ1-2; 9 bases match TRBD1. Trimming took 4 bases from V and 6 from J; bases not matched to a gene: 13. The CDR3 extends over 16 amino acids. The germline CDR1 and CDR2 sequences are SGHDT and YYEEEE. The CDR3 protein is CASSLGQGLRMDGYTF. In nucleotides, the CDR3 is TGTGCCAGCAGCCTAGGACAGGGGCTTCGGATGGATGGCTACACCTTC.

The CDR3 region has the DNA TGTGCCAGCTCCTCGAAGGGACGTGGAGGGGATACGCAGTATTTT. Protein product: CASSSKGRGGDTQYF. The chain links TRBV6-5 to TRBJ2-3, with D possibly being TRBD2 (6 bases). The CDR3 is 15 amino acids. V was shortened by 8 bases and J by 6 bases, with 21 bases between the two germline ends. CDR1 is MNHEY and CDR2 is SVGAGI in the germline V gene.

This clone was observed a few times. The rearrangement links TRBV18 to TRBJ2-6; a weak D match, TRBD1 (5 bases). There are 18 residues in the CDR3. V was trimmed by 2 bases and J by 4 bases, leaving 18 bases between them. Looked up from germline, CDR1 is KGHSH and CDR2 is LQKENI. CDR3 protein: CASSPSTASLSGANVLTF. The CDR3 region has the DNA TGTGCCAGCTCACCATCGACAGCCAGCTTGTCGGGGGCCAACGTCCTGACTTTC.

This chain uses TRBV9 with TRBJ2-7; 8 nucleotides align to TRBD1. Germline V lookup: CDR1 SGDLS, CDR2 YYNGEE. The CDR3 has 15 amino acids. Trimming took 3 bases from V and 7 from J; bases not matched to a gene: 12. CDR3 coding DNA: TGTGCCAGCAGCGGGGCCGGGACAGGAATTTATGAGCAGTACTTC. Its protein product is CASSGAGTGIYEQYF. The full variable domain, in which reference TRBV9 and TRBJ2-7 provide the parts outside the CDR3, is DSGVTQTPKHLITATGQRVTLRCSPRSGDLSVYWYQQSLDQGLQFLIQYYNGEERAKGNILERFSAQQFPDLHSELNLSSLELGDSALYFCASSGAGTGIYEQYFGPGTRLTVT.

The genes are TRBV29-1 and TRBJ2-7, with 9 bases matching TRBD1. Trimming removed 7 bases from V and 3 bases from J; junction bases left unmatched: 10. CDR1 and CDR2 (germline): SQVTM, ANQGSEA. This CDR3 spans 14 amino acids. The chain's CDR3 is CSALEQGAVYEQYF. DNA of the CDR3: TGCAGCGCGCTCGAACAGGGGGCAGTCTACGAGCAGTACTTC.

This clone was counted once. The chain couples TRBV7-6 to TRBJ2-5, with D maybe TRBD2 (5 bases). CDR1 is SGHVS and CDR2 is FNYEAQ in the germline V gene. The CDR3 length is 15 residues. Between the trimmed V and J ends, which lost 1 base and 4 bases, there was a span of 13 bases. CDR3 amino acids: CASSLVASRGETQYF. DNA of the CDR3: TGTGCCAGCAGCTTAGTCGCTAGCCGAGGAGAGACCCAGTACTTC.